There are many counts of the clone carrying this TCR beta chain. In germline, CDR1 is SGHKS, CDR2 YYEKEE (reference sequence). Losses at the gene ends were 4 bases for V and 2 bases for J; bases not matched to a gene: 6. The length of the CDR3 is 15 residues. RNA transcripts yielded amplified TCR beta CDR3 regions. First-round RT-PCR with HTBI primers amplified the TCR CDR3 region. TCRdb re-called the multiplex PCR reads with MiXCR, one entry per CDR3 protein. The data show approximately 590,000 distinct CDR3 sequences, with roughly 14% seen just once and roughly 6.6% held by the top ten. This sample was taken from a study of T cells in Graves' hyperthyroidism and ophthalmopathy. Researchers barred patients who had uncontrolled infection, other autoimmune disease, pregnancy or lactation.

The sequenced material came from blood. The source is a young woman with Graves' hyperthyroidism. V gene TRBV5-5 combines with J gene TRBJ1-5, with 7 nucleotides matching TRBD1. CDR3 in DNA: TGTGCCAGCAGCGCGGGACAGCTTGGCAATCAGCCCCAGCATTTT. As protein: CASSAGQLGNQPQHF.